This T cell receptor beta chain was sequenced in a study of blood T cell repertoires in COVID-19. This CDR3 spans 14 amino acids. V was clipped by 5 bases and J by 0 bases, with 7 bases between them. Germline CDR1 is MNHEY and CDR2 is SMNVEV (reference sequence). Method: immunoSEQ multiplex PCR; TCRdb's copy keeps in-frame clones and lacks some. The repertoire holds about 130,000 clones, with 75% to 85% as singletons. The TCR was taken from a middle-aged man with active or convalescent COVID-19. Sequencing was carried out using peripheral blood. This chain links TRBV27 with TRBJ2-2; the D is unclear. The CDR3 sequence is CASSVGTNTGELFF. For the CDR3, the DNA is TGTGCCAGCAGTGTGGGCACGAACACCGGGGAGCTGTTTTTT.